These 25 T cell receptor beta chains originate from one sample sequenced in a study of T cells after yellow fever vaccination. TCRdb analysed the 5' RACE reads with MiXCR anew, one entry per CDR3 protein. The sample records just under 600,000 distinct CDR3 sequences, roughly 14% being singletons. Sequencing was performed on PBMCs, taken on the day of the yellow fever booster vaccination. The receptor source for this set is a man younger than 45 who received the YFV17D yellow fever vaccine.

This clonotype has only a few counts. CDR3 bases: TGTGCCAGCTCACCAATGAGAGGAGAGACCCAGTACTTC. Translating gives CASSPMRGETQYF. The chain couples TRBV18 to TRBJ2-5; no clear D. With 2 bases removed from V and 4 bases from J, the gap between germline ends came to 8 bases. The CDR3 runs to 13 residues. Germline V gene data show CDR1 as KGHSH and CDR2 as LQKENI.

This CDR3 is CASKEGHGGNTGELFF. CDR3 nucleotides: TGTGCCAGCAAAGAAGGGCACGGTGGGAACACCGGGGAGCTGTTTTTT. V is TRBV25-1 and J is TRBJ2-2; D gene unclear. The length of the CDR3 is 16 residues. The V end was cut by 7 bases, the J end by 1 base, with 16 bases between. Germline V lookup: CDR1 MGHDK, CDR2 SYGVNS.

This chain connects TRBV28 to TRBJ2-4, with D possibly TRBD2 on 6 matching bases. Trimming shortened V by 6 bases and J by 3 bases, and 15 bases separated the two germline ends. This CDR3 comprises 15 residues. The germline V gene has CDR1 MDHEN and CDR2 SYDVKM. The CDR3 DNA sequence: TGTGCCAGCAGCTTAGGGGACTCATACAAAAACATTCAGTACTTC. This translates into CASSLGDSYKNIQYF.

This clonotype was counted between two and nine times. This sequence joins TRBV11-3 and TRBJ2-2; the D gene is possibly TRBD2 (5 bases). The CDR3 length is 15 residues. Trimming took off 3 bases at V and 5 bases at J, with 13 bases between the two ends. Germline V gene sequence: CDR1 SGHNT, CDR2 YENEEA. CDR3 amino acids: CASSLSWSGTGELFF. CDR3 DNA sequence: TGTGCCAGCAGCTTGAGTTGGTCGGGAACCGGGGAGCTGTTTTTT.

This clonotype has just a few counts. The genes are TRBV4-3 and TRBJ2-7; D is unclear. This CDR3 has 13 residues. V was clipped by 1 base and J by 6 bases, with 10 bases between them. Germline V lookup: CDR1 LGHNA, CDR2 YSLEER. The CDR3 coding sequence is TGCGCCAGCAGCCAAGTGGGTAGCTCCGAGCAGTACTTC. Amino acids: CASSQVGSSEQYF.

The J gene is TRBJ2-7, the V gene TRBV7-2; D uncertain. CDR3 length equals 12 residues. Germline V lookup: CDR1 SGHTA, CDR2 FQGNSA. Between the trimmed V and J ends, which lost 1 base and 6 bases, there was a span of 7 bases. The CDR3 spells CASSLDWGEQYF. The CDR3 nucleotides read TGTGCCAGCAGCTTAGATTGGGGCGAGCAGTACTTC.

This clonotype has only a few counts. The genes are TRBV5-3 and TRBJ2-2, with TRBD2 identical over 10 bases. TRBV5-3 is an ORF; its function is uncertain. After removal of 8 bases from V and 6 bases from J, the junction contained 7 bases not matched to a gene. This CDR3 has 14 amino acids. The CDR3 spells CASPLAGWSGELFF. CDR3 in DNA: TGTGCCAGCCCACTAGCGGGATGGTCCGGGGAGCTGTTTTTT.

The CDR3 nucleotides are TGTGCCAGCAGCAAAGTGGGTTGGAATAGCGGGTGCTCCTACGAGCAGTACTTC. Protein: CASSKVGWNSGCSYEQYF. V usage is TRBV21-1 and J usage is TRBJ2-7; whether TRBD2, the table's D call, matches the DNA was not checked. TRBV21-1 is a pseudogene segment. The CDR3 extends over 18 amino acids.

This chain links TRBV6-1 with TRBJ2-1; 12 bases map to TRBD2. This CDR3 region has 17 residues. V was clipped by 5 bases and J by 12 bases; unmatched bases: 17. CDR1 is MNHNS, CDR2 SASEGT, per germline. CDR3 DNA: TGTGCCAGCAGTCGCCGACTAGCGGGAGTCAAAGCCACAGGGCAGTTCTTC. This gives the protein CASSRRLAGVKATGQFF.

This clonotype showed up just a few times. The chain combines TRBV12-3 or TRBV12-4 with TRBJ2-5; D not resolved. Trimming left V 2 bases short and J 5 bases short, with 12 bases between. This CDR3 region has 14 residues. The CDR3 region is CASSLLPGAETQYF. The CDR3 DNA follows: TGTGCCAGCAGTTTACTGCCGGGCGCCGAGACCCAGTACTTC.

The CDR3, as DNA: TGCAGCGCGACCTTCACAGAATTAACGACTGAAGCTTTCTTT. It specifies CSATFTELTTEAFF. The chain recombines TRBV29-1 with TRBJ1-1; D is unclear. The CDR3 has 14 amino acids. CDR1 and CDR2 (germline): SQVTM, ANQGSEA. Deletions cut 7 bases from V and 5 bases from J, with 20 bases between.

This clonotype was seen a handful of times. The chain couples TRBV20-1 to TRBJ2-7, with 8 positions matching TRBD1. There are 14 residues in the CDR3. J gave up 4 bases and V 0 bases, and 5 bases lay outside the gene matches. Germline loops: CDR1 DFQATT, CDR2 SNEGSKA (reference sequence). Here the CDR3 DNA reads TGCAGTGCTAGAGATCACAGGGGGAAATACGAGCAGTACTTC. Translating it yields CSARDHRGKYEQYF.

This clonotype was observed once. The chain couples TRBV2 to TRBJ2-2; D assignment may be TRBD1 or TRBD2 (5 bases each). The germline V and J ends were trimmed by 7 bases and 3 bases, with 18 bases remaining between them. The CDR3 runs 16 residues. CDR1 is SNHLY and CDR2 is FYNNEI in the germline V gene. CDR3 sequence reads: CASNGGAGWDTGELFF. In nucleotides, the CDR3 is TGTGCCAGCAATGGGGGTGCTGGCTGGGACACCGGGGAGCTGTTTTTT.

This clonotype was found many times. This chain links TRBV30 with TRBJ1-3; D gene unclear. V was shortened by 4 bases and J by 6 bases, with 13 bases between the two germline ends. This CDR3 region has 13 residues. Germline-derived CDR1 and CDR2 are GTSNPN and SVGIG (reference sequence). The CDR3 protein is CAWKHDVANTIYF. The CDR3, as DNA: TGTGCCTGGAAGCACGACGTCGCAAACACCATATATTTT.

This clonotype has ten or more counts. CDR3 sequence reads: CASSFSLNEQFF. The CDR3 DNA reads TGTGCCAGCAGTTTTTCATTGAATGAGCAGTTCTTC. The genes are TRBV6-2 or TRBV6-3 and TRBJ2-1; D gene unclear. The V and J ends lost 4 bases and 7 bases respectively, with 8 bases between them. This CDR3 region has 12 residues. Germline V gene lookup returns CDR1 MNHEY and CDR2 SVGEGT.

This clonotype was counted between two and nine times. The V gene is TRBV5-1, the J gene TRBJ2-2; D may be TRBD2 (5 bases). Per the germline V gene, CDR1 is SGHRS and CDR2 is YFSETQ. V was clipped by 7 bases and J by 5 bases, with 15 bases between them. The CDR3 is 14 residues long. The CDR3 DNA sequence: TGCGCCAGCTCAAACGGGGAATGGACCGGGGAGCTGTTTTTT. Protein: CASSNGEWTGELFF.

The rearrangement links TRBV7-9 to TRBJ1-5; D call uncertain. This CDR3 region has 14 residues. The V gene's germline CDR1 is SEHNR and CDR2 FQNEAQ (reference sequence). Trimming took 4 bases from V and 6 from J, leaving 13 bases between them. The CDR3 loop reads CASSSQTGVQPQHF. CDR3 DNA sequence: TGTGCCAGCAGCTCACAGACCGGGGTTCAGCCCCAGCATTTT.

CDR3 sequence: CSAIPSRGIVDTQYF. CDR3 bases: TGCAGTGCTATCCCCTCGAGAGGGATAGTAGATACGCAGTATTTT. This sequence joins TRBV20-1 and TRBJ2-3, with D tentatively TRBD2 (5 bases). This CDR3 has 15 amino acids. Deletions cut 4 bases from V and 5 bases from J, with 19 bases between. Germline V gene data show CDR1 as DFQATT and CDR2 as SNEGSKA (reference sequence).

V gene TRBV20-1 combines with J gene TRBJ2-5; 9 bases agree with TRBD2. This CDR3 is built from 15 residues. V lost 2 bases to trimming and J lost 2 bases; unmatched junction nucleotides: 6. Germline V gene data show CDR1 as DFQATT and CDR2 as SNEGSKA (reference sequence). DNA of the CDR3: TGCAGTGCTAGACCAGGACTAGCGACACAAGAGACCCAGTACTTC. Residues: CSARPGLATQETQYF.

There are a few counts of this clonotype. This CDR3 reads CASSLEGTGIQYF. In nucleotides, the CDR3 is TGTGCCAGCAGCTTAGAAGGGACGGGGATCCAGTACTTC. The chain links TRBV7-9 to TRBJ2-5; D tentatively reads TRBD1 or TRBD2 (5 bases each). Trimming cost V 1 base and J 10 bases, with 13 bases left between them. The germline CDR1 and CDR2 sequences are SEHNR and FQNEAQ (reference sequence). This CDR3 contains 13 residues.

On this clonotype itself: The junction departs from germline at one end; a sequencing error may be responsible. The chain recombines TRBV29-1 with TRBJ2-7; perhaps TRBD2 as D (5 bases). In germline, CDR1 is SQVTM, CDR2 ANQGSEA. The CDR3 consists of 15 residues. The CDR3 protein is CSVKTRETLHYERYF. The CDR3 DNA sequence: TGCAGCGTAAAAACTAGGGAAACATTACACTACGAGCGGTACTTC.

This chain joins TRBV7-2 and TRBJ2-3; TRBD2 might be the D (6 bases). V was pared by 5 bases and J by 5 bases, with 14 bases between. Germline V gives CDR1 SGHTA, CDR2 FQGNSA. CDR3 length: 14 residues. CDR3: CASSIRLEGDTQYF. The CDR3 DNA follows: TGTGCCAGCAGCATCCGACTAGAAGGAGATACGCAGTATTTT. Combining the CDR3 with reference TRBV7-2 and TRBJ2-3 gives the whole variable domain GAGVSQSPSNKVTEKGKDVELRCDPISGHTALYWYRQSLGQGLEFLIYFQGNSAPDKSGLPSDRFSAERTGGSVSTLTIQRTQQEDSAVYLCASSIRLEGDTQYFGPGTRLTVL.

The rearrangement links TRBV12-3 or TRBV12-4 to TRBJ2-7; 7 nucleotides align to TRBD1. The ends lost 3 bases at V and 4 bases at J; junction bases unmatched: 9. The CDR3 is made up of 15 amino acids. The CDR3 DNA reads TGTGCCAGCAGTTTTGAGACAGGGACGTATTACGAGCAGTACTTC. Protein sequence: CASSFETGTYYEQYF.

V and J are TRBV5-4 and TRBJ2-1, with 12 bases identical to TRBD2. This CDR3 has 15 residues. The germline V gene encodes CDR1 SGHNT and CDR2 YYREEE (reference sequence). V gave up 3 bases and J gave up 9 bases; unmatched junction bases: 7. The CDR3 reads CASSYLAGGPSEQFF. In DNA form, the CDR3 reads TGTGCCAGCAGCTACCTAGCGGGAGGGCCGAGTGAGCAGTTCTTC.

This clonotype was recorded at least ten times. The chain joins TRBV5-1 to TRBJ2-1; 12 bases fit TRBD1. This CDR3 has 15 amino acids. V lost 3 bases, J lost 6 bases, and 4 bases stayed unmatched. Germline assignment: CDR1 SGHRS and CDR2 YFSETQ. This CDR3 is CASSWGQGAFNEQFF. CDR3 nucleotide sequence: TGCGCCAGCAGCTGGGGACAGGGGGCCTTCAATGAGCAGTTCTTC.